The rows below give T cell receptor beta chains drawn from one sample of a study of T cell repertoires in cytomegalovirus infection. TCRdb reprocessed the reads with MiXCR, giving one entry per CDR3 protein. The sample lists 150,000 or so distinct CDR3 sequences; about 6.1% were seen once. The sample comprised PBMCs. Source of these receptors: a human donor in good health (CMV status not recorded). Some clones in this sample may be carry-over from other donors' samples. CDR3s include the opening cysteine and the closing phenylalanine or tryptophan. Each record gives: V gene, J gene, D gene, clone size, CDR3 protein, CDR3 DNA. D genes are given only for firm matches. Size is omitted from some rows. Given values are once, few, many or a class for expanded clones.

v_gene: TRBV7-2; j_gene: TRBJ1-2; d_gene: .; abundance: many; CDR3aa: CASSLGHNMGYTF; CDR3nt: TGTGCCAGCAGCTTAGGCCACAACATGGGCTACACCTTC
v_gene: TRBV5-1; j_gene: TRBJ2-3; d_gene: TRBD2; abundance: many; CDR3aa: CASSPNGLAGGATDTQYF; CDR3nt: TGCGCCAGCAGCCCGAACGGACTAGCGGGGGGAGCCACAGATACGCAGTATTTT
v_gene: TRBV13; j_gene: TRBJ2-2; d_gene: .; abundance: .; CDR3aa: CASSLDFGANTGELFF; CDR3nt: TGTGCCAGCAGCTTAGACTTCGGGGCGAACACCGGGGAGCTGTTTTTT
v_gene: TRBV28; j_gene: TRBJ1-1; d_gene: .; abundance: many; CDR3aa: CASSPVAPGGDTEAFF; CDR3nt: TGTGCCAGCAGTCCCGTTGCGCCTGGGGGGGACACTGAAGCTTTCTTT
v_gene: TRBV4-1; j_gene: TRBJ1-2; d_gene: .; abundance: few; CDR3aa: CASSQEGHLYGYTF; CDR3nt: TGCGCCAGCAGCCAAGAAGGCCATTTATATGGCTACACCTTC
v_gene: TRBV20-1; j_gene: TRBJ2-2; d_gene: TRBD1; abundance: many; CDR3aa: CSARERDRVGELFF; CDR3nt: TGCAGTGCTAGGGAAAGGGACAGGGTGGGAGAGCTGTTTTTT
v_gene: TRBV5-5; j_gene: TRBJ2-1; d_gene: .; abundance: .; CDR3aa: CASSSHRAGEQFF; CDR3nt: TGTGCCAGCAGCTCCCACAGGGCTGGTGAGCAGTTCTTC
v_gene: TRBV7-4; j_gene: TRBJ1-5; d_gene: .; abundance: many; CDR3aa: CASSLAGGALGMQPQHF; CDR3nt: TGTGCCAGCAGCTTAGCAGGGGGGGCCCTTGGGATGCAGCCCCAGCATTTT
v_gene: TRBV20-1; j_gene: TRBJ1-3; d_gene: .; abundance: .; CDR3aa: CSARSAASGNTIYF; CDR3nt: TGCAGTGCCCGATCCGCCGCGTCTGGAAACACCATATATTTT
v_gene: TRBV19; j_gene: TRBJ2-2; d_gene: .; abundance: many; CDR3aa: CASSIDRDTGELFF; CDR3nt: TGTGCCAGTAGTATAGATCGGGACACCGGGGAGCTGTTTTTT
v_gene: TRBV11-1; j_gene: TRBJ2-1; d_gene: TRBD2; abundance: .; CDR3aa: CASSFLAGGEQFF; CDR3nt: TGTGCCAGCAGCTTTCTAGCGGGGGGCGAGCAGTTCTTC
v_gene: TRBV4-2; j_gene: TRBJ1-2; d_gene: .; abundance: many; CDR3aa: CASSREDLPDYGYTF; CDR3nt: TGTGCCAGCAGCCGAGAGGACCTTCCGGACTATGGCTACACCTTC
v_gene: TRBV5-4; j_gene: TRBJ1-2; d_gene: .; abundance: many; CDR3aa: CASNEDRNYGYTF; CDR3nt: TGTGCCAGCAACGAAGACAGAAACTATGGCTACACCTTC
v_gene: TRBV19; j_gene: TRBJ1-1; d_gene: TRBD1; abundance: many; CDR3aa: CATEGQGAPTTEAFF; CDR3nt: TGTGCCACCGAGGGACAGGGGGCGCCTACCACTGAAGCTTTCTTT
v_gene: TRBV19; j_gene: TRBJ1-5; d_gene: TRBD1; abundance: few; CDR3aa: CASRRESGTGGIQPQHF; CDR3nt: TGTGCCAGTAGGAGAGAGTCCGGGACAGGGGGAATTCAGCCCCAGCATTTT
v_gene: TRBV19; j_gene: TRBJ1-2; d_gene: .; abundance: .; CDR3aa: CASTHSNLYGYTF; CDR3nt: TGTGCCAGTACGCACAGCAACCTCTATGGCTACACCTTC
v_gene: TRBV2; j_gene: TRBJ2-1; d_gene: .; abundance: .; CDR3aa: CASSGNNEQFF; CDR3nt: TGTGCCAGCAGCGGCAACAATGAGCAGTTCTTC